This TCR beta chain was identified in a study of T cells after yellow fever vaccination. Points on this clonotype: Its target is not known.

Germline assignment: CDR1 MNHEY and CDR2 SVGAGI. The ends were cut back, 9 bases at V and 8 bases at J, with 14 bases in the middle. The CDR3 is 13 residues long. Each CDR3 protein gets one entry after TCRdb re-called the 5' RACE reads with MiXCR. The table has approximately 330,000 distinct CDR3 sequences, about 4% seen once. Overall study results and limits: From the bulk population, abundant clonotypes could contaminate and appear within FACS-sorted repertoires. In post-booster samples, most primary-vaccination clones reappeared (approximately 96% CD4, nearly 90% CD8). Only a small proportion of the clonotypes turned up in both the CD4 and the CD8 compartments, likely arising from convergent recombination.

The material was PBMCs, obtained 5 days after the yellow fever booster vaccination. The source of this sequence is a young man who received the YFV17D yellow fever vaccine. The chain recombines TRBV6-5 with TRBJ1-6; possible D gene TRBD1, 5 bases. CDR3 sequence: CASWGRTDSPLHF. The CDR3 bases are TGTGCCAGTTGGGGACGTACAGATTCACCCCTCCACTTT.